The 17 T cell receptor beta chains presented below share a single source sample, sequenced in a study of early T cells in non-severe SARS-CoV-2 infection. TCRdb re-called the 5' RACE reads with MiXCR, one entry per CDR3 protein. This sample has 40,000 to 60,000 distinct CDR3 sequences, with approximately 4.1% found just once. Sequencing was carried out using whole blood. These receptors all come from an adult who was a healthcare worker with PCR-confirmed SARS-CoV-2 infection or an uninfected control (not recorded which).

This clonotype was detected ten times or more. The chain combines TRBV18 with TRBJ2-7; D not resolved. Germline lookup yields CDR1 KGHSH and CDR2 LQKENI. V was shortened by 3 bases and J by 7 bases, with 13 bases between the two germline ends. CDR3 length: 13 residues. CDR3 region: CASSPAERREQYF. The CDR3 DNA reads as TGTGCCAGCTCACCTGCGGAGCGCCGGGAGCAGTACTTC.

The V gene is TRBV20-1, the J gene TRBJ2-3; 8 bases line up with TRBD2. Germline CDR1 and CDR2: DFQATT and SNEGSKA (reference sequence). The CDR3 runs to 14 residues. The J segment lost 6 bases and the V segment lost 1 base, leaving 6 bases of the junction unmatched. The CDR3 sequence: CSARVILADDTQYF. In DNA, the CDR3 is TGCAGTGCTAGAGTCATACTAGCGGATGATACGCAGTATTTT.

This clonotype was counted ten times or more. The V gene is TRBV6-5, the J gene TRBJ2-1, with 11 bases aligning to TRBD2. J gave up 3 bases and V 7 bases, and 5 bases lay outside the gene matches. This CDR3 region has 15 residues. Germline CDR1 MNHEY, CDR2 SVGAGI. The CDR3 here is CASTRLAGNYNEQFF. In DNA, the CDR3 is TGTGCCAGCACACGACTAGCGGGGAACTACAATGAGCAGTTCTTC.

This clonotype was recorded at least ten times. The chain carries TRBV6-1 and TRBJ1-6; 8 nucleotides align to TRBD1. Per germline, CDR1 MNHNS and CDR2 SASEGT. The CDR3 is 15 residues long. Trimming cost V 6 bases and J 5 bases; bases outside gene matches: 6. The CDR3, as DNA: TGTGCCAGCAGCGGACAGGGAGGCAATAATTCACCCCTCCACTTT. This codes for CASSGQGGNNSPLHF.

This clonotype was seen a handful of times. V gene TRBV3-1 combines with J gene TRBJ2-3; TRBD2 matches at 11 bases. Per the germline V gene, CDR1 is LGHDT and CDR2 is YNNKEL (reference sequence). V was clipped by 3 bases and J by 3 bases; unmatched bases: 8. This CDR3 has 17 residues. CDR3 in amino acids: CASSHWTLAGGTDTQYF. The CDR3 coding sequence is TGTGCCAGCAGCCACTGGACTCTAGCGGGAGGAACAGATACGCAGTATTTT.

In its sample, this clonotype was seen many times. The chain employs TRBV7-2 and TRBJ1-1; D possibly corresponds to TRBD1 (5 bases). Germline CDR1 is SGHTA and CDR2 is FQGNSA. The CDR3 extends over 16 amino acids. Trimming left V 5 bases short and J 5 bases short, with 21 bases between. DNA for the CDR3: TGTGCCAGCAGCCCTCAGGCGGGGGTTCTTCGAACTGAAGCTTTCTTT. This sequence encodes CASSPQAGVLRTEAFF.

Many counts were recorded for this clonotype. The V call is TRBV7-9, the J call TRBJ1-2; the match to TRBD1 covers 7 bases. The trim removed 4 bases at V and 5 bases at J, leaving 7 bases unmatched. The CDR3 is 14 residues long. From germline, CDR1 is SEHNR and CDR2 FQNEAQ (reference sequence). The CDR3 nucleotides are TGTGCCAGCAGCTCAACCACAGGGGCATATGGCTACACCTTC. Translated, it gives CASSSTTGAYGYTF.

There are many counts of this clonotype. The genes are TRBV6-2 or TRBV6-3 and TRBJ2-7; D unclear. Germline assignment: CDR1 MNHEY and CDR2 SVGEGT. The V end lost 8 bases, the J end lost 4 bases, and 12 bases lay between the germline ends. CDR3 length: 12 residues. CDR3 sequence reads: CASGRVGYEQYF. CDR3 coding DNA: TGTGCCAGCGGACGGGTGGGGTACGAGCAGTACTTC.

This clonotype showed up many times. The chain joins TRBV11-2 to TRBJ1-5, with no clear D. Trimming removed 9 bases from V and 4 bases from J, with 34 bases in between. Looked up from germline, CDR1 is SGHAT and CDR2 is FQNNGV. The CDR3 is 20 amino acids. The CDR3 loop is CASTPPLGQRPRGCNQPQHF. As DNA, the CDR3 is TGTGCCAGTACCCCACCACTGGGCCAGCGACCACGGGGTTGTAATCAGCCCCAGCATTTT.

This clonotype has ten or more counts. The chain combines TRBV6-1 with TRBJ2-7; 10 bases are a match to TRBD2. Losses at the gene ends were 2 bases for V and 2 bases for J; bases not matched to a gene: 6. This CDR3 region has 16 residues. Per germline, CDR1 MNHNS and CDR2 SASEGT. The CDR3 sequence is CASSETLAGGTYEQYF. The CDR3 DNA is TGTGCCAGCAGTGAAACCTTAGCGGGAGGAACCTACGAGCAGTACTTC.

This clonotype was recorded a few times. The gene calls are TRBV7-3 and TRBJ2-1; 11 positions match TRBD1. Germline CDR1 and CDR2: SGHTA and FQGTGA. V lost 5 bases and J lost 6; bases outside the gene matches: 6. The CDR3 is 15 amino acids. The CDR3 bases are TGTGCCAGCAGCCCCGGGACAGGGGGAGGCAATGAGCAGTTCTTC. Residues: CASSPGTGGGNEQFF.

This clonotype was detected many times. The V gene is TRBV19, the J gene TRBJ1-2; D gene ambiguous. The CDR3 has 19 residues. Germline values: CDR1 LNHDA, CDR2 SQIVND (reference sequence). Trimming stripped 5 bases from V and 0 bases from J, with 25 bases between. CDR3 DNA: TGTGCCAGTAGTGCTAGGACGGGAGGAGACCAACCCGCTAACTATGGCTACACCTTC. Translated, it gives CASSARTGGDQPANYGYTF. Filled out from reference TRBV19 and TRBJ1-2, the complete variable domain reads DGGITQSPKYLFRKEGQNVTLSCEQNLNHDAMYWYRQDPGQGLRLIYYSQIVNDFQKGDIAEGYSVSREKKESFPLTVTSAQKNPTAFYLCASSARTGGDQPANYGYTFGSGTRLTVV.

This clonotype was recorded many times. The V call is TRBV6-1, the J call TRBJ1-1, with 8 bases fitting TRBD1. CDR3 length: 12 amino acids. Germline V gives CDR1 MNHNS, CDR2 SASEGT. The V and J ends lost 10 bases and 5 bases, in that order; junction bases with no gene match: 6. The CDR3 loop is CAIRTGRTEAFF. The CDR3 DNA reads TGTGCCATCAGGACAGGGAGGACTGAAGCTTTCTTT.

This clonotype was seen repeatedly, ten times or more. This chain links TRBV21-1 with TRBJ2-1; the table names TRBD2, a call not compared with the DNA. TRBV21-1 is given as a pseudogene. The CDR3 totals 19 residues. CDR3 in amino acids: CASTIRKRLFGIKPDEQFF. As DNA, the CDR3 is TGTGCCAGCACCATTAGGAAGAGACTATTCGGAATTAAACCAGATGAGCAGTTCTTC.

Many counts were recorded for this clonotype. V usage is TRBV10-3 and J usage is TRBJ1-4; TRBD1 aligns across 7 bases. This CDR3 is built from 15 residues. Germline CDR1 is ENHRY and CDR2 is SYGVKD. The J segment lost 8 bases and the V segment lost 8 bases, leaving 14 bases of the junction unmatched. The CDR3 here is CAIGSSTGMGEKLFF. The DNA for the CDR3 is TGTGCCATCGGAAGCTCGACAGGGATGGGCGAAAAACTGTTTTTT.

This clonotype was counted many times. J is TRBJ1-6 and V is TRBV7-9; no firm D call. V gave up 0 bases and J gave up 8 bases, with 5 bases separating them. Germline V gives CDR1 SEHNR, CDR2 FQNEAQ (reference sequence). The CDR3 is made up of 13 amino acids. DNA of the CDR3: TGTGCCAGCAGCTTAGCGCGGGATTCACCCCTCCACTTT. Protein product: CASSLARDSPLHF.

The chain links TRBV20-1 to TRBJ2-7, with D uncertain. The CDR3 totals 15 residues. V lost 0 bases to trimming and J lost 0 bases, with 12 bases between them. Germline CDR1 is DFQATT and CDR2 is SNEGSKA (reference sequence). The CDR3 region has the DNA TGCAGTGCTAGAGATCAGCTGCCCATCTCCTACGAGCAGTACTTC. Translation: CSARDQLPISYEQYF.